Listed below are T cell receptor beta chains from one sample, sequenced in a study of molecular identifiers for immune sequencing clone quantification. TCRdb reprocessed the PCR reads with MiXCR, giving one entry per CDR3 protein. The sample records 300,000 to 350,000 distinct CDR3 sequences, over 20% being singletons. Source material: naive CD8+ T cells from blood, with Jurkat cell RNA spiked in. Receptor source: a human donor in good health. Some libraries in this study had Jurkat cell RNA spiked in. CDR3s leave out the opening cysteine and the closing phenylalanine or tryptophan.

v_call	j_call	cdr3_length	cdr3_aa
TRBV6-5	TRBJ2-3	12	ASSFTSGLDTQY
TRBV27	TRBJ2-2	14	ASSYIAGLNTGELF
TRBV19	TRBJ1-1	13	ASTWGEGAATEAF
TRBV7-2	TRBJ2-1	10	ASSYDIDEQF
TRBV15	TRBJ2-7	17	ATSRRTSGTRGGSYEQY
TRBV27	TRBJ2-7	13	ASSPYRTGSYEQY
TRBV5-8	TRBJ2-7	11	ASSFGGIDEQY
TRBV4-3	TRBJ2-7	13	ASSTGLAGGNEQY
TRBV20-1	TRBJ2-5	15	SARDGTDGQRWETQY
TRBV7-9	TRBJ1-4	11	ASNPPGNEKLF
TRBV29-1	TRBJ2-7	13	SVEAIGQASYEQY
TRBV6-2/TRBV6-3	TRBJ2-7	13	ASSATVSLVHEQY
TRBV3-1	TRBJ2-7	15	ASSPAGWGTEGYEQY
TRBV7-2	TRBJ1-1	13	ASSLDDSPGAEAF
TRBV7-9	TRBJ2-2	11	ASSLMNTGELF
TRBV4-2	TRBJ1-1	14	ASSQAPGQGLTEAF
TRBV4-1	TRBJ2-7	12	ASSQEPGVYEQY
TRBV7-8	TRBJ2-5	12	ASSPAADQETQY
TRBV7-2	TRBJ2-3	13	ASSLARRMADTQY
TRBV20-1	TRBJ2-3	13	SAEGGGRNTDTQY
TRBV11-2	TRBJ2-3	14	ASSPPKGQGANTQY
TRBV7-9	TRBJ2-7	14	ASSSERLAGGYEQY
TRBV5-1	TRBJ2-7	15	ASSLPAAQAGDYEQY
TRBV19	TRBJ2-3	12	TSSIPQYTDTQY
TRBV5-1	TRBJ2-5	13	ASSLWQGAGETQY
TRBV2	TRBJ1-1	13	ASSEGVGMNTEAL
TRBV12-3/TRBV12-4	TRBJ2-2	12	ASSPQGGAGELL
TRBV19	TRBJ1-5	12	ASSIWGLNQPQH
TRBV7-6	TRBJ2-6	13	ASSPGFSGANVLT
TRBV7-9	TRBJ2-3	11	ASSPPFRDRGY